Presented here are 24 T cell receptor beta chains from one specimen sequenced in a study of T cells in Graves' hyperthyroidism and ophthalmopathy (dated by TCRdb to between 2018 and 2020). Receptor amplification or capture employed multiplex PCR. TCRdb shows the sequencer as Illumina HiSeq 2000. TCR beta CDR3 regions were amplified from RNA transcripts. For the first round of RT-PCR on the TCR CDR3, the HTBI primer set was used together with the Qiagen OneStep RT-PCR kit. The public reads were reprocessed in TCRdb via fastp at Q25 and MiXCR, keeping in-frame beta chains. Rows merge per CDR3 protein into single entries with the most common DNA and genes. This sample has 45,000 to 55,000 distinct CDR3 sequences in its table, and roughly 51% of those were observed once. The biggest ten clones account for 30% to 40% of the sample. Sequenced: peripheral blood or thyroid tissue (not recorded which). Receptor source: a man between 18 and 29 years old with Graves' hyperthyroidism.

This clonotype has more than one count but fewer than ten. This chain connects TRBV11-2 to TRBJ2-7; D gene uncertain. CDR1 is SGHAT and CDR2 is FQNNGV in the germline V gene. This CDR3 has 15 amino acids. Trimming removed 1 base from V and 3 bases from J, with 13 bases in between. CDR3 DNA: TGTGCCAGCAGCTTAGGTTTCGGGTTCGACTACGAGCAGTACTTC. This encodes CASSLGFGFDYEQYF.

The chain uses TRBV20-1 and TRBJ2-2; TRBD1 aligns across 8 bases. The V and J ends lost 0 bases and 4 bases, in that order; junction bases with no gene match: 1. From germline, CDR1 is DFQATT and CDR2 SNEGSKA (reference sequence). The CDR3 has 14 amino acids. In DNA, the CDR3 is TGCAGTGCTAGAGACGACAGGGGCACCGGGGAGCTGTTTTTT. As protein: CSARDDRGTGELFF.

This clonotype was recorded many times. The chain is built from TRBV7-9 and TRBJ1-2, with D maybe TRBD1 (6 bases). There are 14 residues in the CDR3. CDR1 is SEHNR, CDR2 FQNEAQ, per germline (reference sequence). Trimming took 5 bases from V and 5 from J, leaving 15 bases between them. The CDR3 reads CASSPEWTEYGYTF. The CDR3 DNA is TGTGCCAGCAGCCCGGAATGGACAGAGTATGGCTACACCTTC.

This clonotype came up once. A much bigger clone sits one base away, suggesting this may be a read error. This chain links TRBV18 with TRBJ1-1; D gene unclear. Germline lookup yields CDR1 KGHSH and CDR2 LQKENI. This CDR3 has 10 amino acids. CDR3 sequence reads: CASSNLGALF. The CDR3 region has the DNA TGTGCCAGCTCTAATCTGGGAGCTCTCTTT.

This chain connects TRBV10-3 to TRBJ1-4; no firm D call. This CDR3 spans 14 amino acids. Germline V gene data show CDR1 as ENHRY and CDR2 as SYGVKD. V was pared by 3 bases and J by 3 bases, with 8 bases between. CDR3 sequence: CAISERLSNEKLFF. CDR3 coding DNA: TGTGCCATCAGTGAAAGACTCTCTAATGAAAAACTGTTTTTT.

This chain uses TRBV12-3 or TRBV12-4 with TRBJ1-2; D gene ambiguous. This CDR3 comprises 11 residues. V was clipped by 5 bases and J by 10 bases, with 11 bases between them. Here the CDR3 reads CASSRTDAYTF. The CDR3 nucleotides are TGTGCCAGCAGTCGGACGGATGCCTACACCTTC.

This clonotype was observed a single time. The gene calls are TRBV19 and TRBJ2-2, with TRBD2 as a possible D gene (5 bases). CDR1 LNHDA and CDR2 SQIVND come from the germline V gene (reference sequence). The CDR3 extends over 13 amino acids. Trimming stripped 5 bases from V and 6 bases from J, with 10 bases between. This chain's CDR3 is CASSLRGSGELFF. In DNA, the CDR3 is TGTGCCAGTAGTCTCCGGGGTTCCGGGGAGCTGTTTTTT.

The V and J genes are TRBV20-1 and TRBJ2-5; the D is unclear. The V and J ends lost 3 bases and 6 bases respectively, with 14 bases between them. The germline V gene has CDR1 DFQATT and CDR2 SNEGSKA (reference sequence). This CDR3 contains 13 residues. Here the CDR3 DNA reads TGCAGTGCTAGGTCGGCCGGCACCCAGACCCAGTACTTC. Translated, it gives CSARSAGTQTQYF.

This chain links TRBV20-1 with TRBJ1-2, with D unclear. With 5 bases removed from V and 5 bases from J, the gap between germline ends came to 12 bases. The CDR3 runs 12 residues. CDR1 DFQATT and CDR2 SNEGSKA come from the germline V gene (reference sequence). This CDR3 is CSAEGSDYGYTF. The CDR3 region has the DNA TGCAGTGCTGAAGGCTCCGATTATGGCTACACCTTC.

V and J are TRBV2 and TRBJ2-3, with TRBD2 matching 7 bases. CDR3 length: 14 amino acids. V gave up 11 bases and J gave up 0 bases; unmatched junction bases: 8. CDR1 is SNHLY, CDR2 FYNNEI, per germline. Here the CDR3 DNA reads TGTGCCGCAGCGGGGCGGACTAGCACAGATACGCAGTATTTT. Amino acids: CAAAGRTSTDTQYF.

The J gene is TRBJ1-2, the V gene TRBV7-2, with no clear D. The V end lost 9 bases, the J end lost 2 bases, and 13 bases lay between the germline ends. CDR3 length equals 13 residues. CDR1 is SGHTA, CDR2 FQGNSA, per germline. The CDR3 DNA follows: TGTGCCAGTAGTAATGGAGAGAACTATGGCTACACCTTC. It specifies CASSNGENYGYTF.

This clonotype was counted only a few times. The chain couples TRBV25-1 to TRBJ1-2; TRBD1 matches 8 bases. Germline V gives CDR1 MGHDK, CDR2 SYGVNS. The CDR3 sequence is 13 residues long. The junction had 2 bases not matched to a gene; V was cut back by 4 bases and J by 4 bases. The DNA of the CDR3 is TGTGCCAGCAGTGTTGGGACAGGCTATGGCTACACCTTC. Residues: CASSVGTGYGYTF.

This clonotype was detected ten times or more. One end of the junction varies from germline; a read error may be responsible. The V call is TRBV3-1, the J call TRBJ1-4; D is possibly TRBD1 (6 bases). Germline V lookup: CDR1 LGHDT, CDR2 YNNKEL (reference sequence). CDR3 size: 15 residues. CDR3 nucleotide sequence: TGTGCCAGCAGGCAAGCAGGGGCGGCTAATGAAAAACTGTTTTTT. Its translation is CASRQAGAANEKLFF.

This clonotype was seen repeatedly, ten times or more. A much larger clone sits a single nucleotide away, making a read error possible. The chain uses TRBV20-1 and TRBJ1-2; 9 nucleotides match TRBD1. Germline CDR1 reads DFQATT; CDR2 reads SNEGSKA (reference sequence). V shed 5 bases, J shed 7 bases, and the junction held 20 bases outside the gene matches. This CDR3 contains 17 residues. The CDR3 sequence: CSAPSVGTGLVGGGYTF. The CDR3 DNA follows: TGCAGTGCTCCGTCGGTCGGGACAGGGCTCGTCGGCGGTGGCTACACCTTC.

This chain connects TRBV14 to TRBJ1-1; D gene uncertain. The CDR3 spans 12 residues. V lost 4 bases and J 1 base, leaving 4 bases between the germline ends. Germline CDR1 and CDR2: SGHDN and FVKESK. CDR3 in amino acids: CASSPWNTEAFF. The DNA for the CDR3 is TGTGCCAGCAGCCCCTGGAACACTGAAGCTTTCTTT.

This clonotype was recorded many times. This chain uses TRBV2 with TRBJ1-1; no definite D call. Trimming cost V 6 bases and J 5 bases, with 13 bases left between them. Germline CDR1 is SNHLY and CDR2 is FYNNEI. CDR3 length: 13 residues. This CDR3 reads CASRAKSGTEAFF. CDR3 coding DNA: TGTGCCAGCAGAGCAAAGTCGGGTACTGAAGCTTTCTTT.

V is TRBV7-8 and J is TRBJ1-6, with TRBD1 matching 7 bases. There are 14 residues in the CDR3. Per the germline V gene, CDR1 is SGHVS and CDR2 is FQNEAQ. With V trimmed by 2 bases and J by 6 bases, 1 base remained unmatched. The CDR3: CASSLRDSNSPLHF. The CDR3, as DNA: TGTGCCAGCAGCTTACGGGACAGTAATTCACCCCTCCACTTT.

For the CDR3, the DNA is TGTGCCACCAGCAGTCCTGGACAGGGAAGGTACGAGCAGTACTTC. It codes for CATSSPGQGRYEQYF. The chain combines TRBV15 with TRBJ2-7, with 8 bases fitting TRBD1. Germline V CDR1 and CDR2: LNHNV, YYDKDF (reference sequence). The CDR3 spans 15 residues. V lost 3 bases and J lost 4; bases outside the gene matches: 8. The variable domain in full, with the rest retrieved from reference TRBV15 and TRBJ2-7, is DAMVIQNPRYQVTQFGKPVTLSCSQTLNHNVMYWYQQKSSQAPKLLFHYYDKDFNNEADTPDNFQSRRPNTSFCFLDIRSPGLGDTAMYLCATSSPGQGRYEQYFGPGTRLTVT.

This clonotype was seen ten or more times. The chain links TRBV19 to TRBJ2-7; 7 bases match TRBD1. The V gene end was trimmed by 6 bases and the J gene end by 3 bases; junction bases not matched to a gene: 5. CDR3 length: 13 residues. Per germline, CDR1 LNHDA and CDR2 SQIVND (reference sequence). The CDR3 DNA follows: TGTGCCAGTAGGAGGGGGCCTGGCTACGAGCAGTACTTC. Residues: CASRRGPGYEQYF.

This clonotype is a singleton in its sample. The J gene is TRBJ2-5, the V gene TRBV29-1; 9 bases line up with TRBD2. The CDR3 runs 13 residues. From germline, CDR1 is SQVTM and CDR2 ANQGSEA. V was pared by 7 bases and J by 5 bases, with 8 bases of the junction left unmatched. CDR3 protein: CSAPLAGGETQYF. CDR3 nucleotide sequence: TGCAGCGCTCCACTAGCGGGTGGGGAGACCCAGTACTTC.

Of note for this clonotype: The junction differs from germline at one of its ends, possibly a read error. This sequence joins TRBV7-2 and TRBJ2-7, with 9 positions matching TRBD2. The CDR3 has 18 amino acids. From germline, CDR1 is SGHTA and CDR2 FQGNSA. CDR3 in amino acids: CASCLDTRRAGGSYEQCF. Written as DNA, the CDR3 is TGTGCCAGCTGCTTAGACACTAGGCGAGCGGGAGGCTCCTACGAGCAGTGCTTC.

This clonotype was detected ten times or more. A much larger clone differs from this one at a single base, so this may be a read error. The chain employs TRBV28 and TRBJ2-7; D ambiguous. CDR1 and CDR2 from the germline V gene are MDHEN and SYDVKM. This CDR3 comprises 11 residues. The ends were cut back, 5 bases at V and 2 bases at J, with 4 bases in the middle. The CDR3 nucleotides are TGTGCCAGCAGTACCCCCTACGAGCAGTACTTC. Amino acid sequence: CASSTPYEQYF.

J is TRBJ2-7 and V is TRBV20-1; TRBD2 matches 7 bases. V trimming: 5 bases; J trimming: 1 base; junction bases outside the gene matches: 8. Germline CDR1 DFQATT, CDR2 SNEGSKA (reference sequence). CDR3 length: 14 residues. DNA of the CDR3: TGCAGTGCTGTACAGCGGCGGGGGTCCTACGAGCAGTACTTC. Translated: CSAVQRRGSYEQYF.

This clonotype has ten or more counts. The chain couples TRBV7-2 to TRBJ1-5; D call uncertain. CDR1 is SGHTA, CDR2 FQGNSA, per germline. V was clipped by 5 bases and J by 7 bases, with 15 bases between them. The CDR3 is made up of 14 amino acids. This chain's CDR3 is CASSPYGERQPQHF. DNA for the CDR3: TGTGCCAGCAGCCCCTACGGGGAGCGGCAGCCCCAGCATTTT.